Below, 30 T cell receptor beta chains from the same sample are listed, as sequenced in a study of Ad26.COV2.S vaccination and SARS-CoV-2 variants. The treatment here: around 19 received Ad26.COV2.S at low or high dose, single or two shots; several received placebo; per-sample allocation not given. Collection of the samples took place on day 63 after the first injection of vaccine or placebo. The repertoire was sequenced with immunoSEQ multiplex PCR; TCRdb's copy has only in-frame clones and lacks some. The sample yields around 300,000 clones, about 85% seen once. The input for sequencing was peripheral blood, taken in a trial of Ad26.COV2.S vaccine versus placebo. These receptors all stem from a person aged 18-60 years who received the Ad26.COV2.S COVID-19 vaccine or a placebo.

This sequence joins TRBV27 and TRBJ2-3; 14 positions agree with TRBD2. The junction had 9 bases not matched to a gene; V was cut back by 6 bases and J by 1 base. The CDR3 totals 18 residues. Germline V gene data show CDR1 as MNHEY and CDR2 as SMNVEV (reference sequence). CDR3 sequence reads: CASRQTSGRALRTDTQYF. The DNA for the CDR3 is TGTGCCAGCAGACAGACTAGCGGGAGGGCTTTACGCACAGATACGCAGTATTTT.

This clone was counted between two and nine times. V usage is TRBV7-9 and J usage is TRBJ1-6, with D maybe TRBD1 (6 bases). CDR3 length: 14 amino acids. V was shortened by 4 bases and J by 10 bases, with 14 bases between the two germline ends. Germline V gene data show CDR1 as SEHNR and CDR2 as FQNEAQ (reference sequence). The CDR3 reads CASSSTGGGSPLHF. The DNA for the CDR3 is TGTGCCAGCAGCTCAACCGGAGGGGGATCACCCCTCCACTTT.

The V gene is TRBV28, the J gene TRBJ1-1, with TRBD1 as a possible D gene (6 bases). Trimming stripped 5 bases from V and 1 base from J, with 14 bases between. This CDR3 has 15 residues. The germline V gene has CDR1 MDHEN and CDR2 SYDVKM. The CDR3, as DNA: TGTGCCAGCAGTACCCCCTCACAGGGGAACACTGAAGCTTTCTTT. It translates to CASSTPSQGNTEAFF.

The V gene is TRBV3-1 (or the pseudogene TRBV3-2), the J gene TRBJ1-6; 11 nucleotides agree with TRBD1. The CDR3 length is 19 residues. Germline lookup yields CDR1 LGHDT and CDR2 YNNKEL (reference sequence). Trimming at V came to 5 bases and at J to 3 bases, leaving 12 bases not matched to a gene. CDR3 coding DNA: TGTGCCAGCAGCAGCCGGACAGGGGGCGCGGGTTTCTATAATTCACCCCTCCACTTT. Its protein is CASSSRTGGAGFYNSPLHF.

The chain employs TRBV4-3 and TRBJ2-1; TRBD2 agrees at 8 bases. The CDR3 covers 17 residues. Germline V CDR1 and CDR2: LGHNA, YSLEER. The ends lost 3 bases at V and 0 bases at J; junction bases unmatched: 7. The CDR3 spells CASSQGPGTSSYNEQFF. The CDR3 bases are TGCGCCAGCAGCCAGGGACCCGGGACTAGCTCCTACAATGAGCAGTTCTTC.

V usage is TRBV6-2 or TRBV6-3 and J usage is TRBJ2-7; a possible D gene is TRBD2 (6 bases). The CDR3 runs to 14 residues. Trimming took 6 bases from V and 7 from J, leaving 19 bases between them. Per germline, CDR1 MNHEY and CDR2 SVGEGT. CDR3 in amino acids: CASSDPPGLREQYF. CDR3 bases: TGTGCCAGCAGCGATCCTCCGGGACTGAGGGAGCAGTACTTC.

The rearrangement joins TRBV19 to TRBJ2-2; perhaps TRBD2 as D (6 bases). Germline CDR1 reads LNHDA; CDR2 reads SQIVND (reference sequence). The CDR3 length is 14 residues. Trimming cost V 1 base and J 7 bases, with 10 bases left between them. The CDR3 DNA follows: TGTGCCAGTAGTATAGGGGGACTTAACGGGGAGCTGTTTTTT. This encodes CASSIGGLNGELFF.

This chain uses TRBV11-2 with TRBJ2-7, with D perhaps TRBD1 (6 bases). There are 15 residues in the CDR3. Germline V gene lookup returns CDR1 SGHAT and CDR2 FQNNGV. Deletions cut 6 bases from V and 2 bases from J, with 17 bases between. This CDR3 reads CASRSVRTEPYEQYF. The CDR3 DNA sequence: TGTGCCAGCAGATCCGTAAGGACAGAGCCCTACGAGCAGTACTTC.

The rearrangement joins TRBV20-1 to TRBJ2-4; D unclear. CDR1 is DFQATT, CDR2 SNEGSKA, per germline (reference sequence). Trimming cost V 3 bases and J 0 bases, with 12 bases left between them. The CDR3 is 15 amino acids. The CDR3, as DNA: TGCAGTGCTAGTCCCCAAGACCTAGCCAAAAACATTCAGTACTTC. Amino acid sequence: CSASPQDLAKNIQYF.

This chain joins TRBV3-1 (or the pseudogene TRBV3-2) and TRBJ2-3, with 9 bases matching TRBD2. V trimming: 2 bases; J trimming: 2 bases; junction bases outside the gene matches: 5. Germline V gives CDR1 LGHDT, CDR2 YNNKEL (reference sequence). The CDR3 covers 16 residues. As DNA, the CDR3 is TGTGCCAGCAGCCAAATCACTAGCGGGTTCACAGATACGCAGTATTTT. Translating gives CASSQITSGFTDTQYF.

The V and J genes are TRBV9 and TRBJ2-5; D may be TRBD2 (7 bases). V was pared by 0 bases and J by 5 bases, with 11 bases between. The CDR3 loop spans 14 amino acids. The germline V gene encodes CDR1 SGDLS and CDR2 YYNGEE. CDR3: CASSVARGGETQYF. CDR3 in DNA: TGTGCCAGCAGCGTAGCCAGGGGAGGGGAGACCCAGTACTTC.

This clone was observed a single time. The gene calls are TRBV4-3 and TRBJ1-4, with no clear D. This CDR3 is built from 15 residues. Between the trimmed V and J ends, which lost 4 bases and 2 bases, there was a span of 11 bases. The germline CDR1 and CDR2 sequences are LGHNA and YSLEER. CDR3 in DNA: TGCGCCAGCAGCCGTTTACTCTCGACTAATGAAAAACTGTTTTTT. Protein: CASSRLLSTNEKLFF.

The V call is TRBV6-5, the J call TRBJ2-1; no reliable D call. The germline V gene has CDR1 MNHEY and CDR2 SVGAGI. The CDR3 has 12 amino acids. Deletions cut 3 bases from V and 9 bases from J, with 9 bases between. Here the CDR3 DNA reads TGTGCCAGCAGTTATATGGTGGGTGAGCAGTTCTTC. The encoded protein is CASSYMVGEQFF.

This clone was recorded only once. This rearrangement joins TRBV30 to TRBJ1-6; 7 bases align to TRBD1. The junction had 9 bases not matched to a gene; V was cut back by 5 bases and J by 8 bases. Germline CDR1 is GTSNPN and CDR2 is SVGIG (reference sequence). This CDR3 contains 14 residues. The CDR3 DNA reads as TGTGCCTGGCAAACGACAGGGAAACATTCACCCCTCCACTTT. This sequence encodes CAWQTTGKHSPLHF.

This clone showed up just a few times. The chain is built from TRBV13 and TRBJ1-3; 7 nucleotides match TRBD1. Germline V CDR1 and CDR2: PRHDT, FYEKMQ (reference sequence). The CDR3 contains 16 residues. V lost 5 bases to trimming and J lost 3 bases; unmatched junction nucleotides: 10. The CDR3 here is CASSNRQGTGGNTIYF. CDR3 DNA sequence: TGTGCCAGCAGCAACCGACAGGGCACGGGTGGAAACACCATATATTTT.

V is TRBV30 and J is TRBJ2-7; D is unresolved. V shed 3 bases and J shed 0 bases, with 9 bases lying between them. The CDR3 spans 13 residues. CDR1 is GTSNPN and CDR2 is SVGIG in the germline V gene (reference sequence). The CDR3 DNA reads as TGTGCCTGGAGCCACCTAAGCTCCTACGAGCAGTACTTC. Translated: CAWSHLSSYEQYF.

CDR3 region: CSVAETEAFF. The CDR3, as DNA: TGCAGCGTGGCCGAGACTGAAGCTTTCTTT. The chain has TRBV29-1 and TRBJ1-1; D remains unclear. CDR3 length equals 10 residues. Germline V lookup: CDR1 SQVTM, CDR2 ANQGSEA. V shed 6 bases and J shed 5 bases, with 7 bases lying between them.

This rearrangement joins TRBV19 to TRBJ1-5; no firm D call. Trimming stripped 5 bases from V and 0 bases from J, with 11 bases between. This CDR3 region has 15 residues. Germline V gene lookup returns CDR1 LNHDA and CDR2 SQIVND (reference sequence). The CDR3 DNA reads TGTGCCAGTAGTCCTAGAAAAGATAGCAATCAGCCCCAGCATTTT. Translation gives CASSPRKDSNQPQHF.

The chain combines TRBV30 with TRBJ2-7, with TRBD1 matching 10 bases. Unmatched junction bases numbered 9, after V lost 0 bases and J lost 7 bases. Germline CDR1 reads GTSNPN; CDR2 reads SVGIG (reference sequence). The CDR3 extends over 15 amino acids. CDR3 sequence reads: CAWSVGQGDGGEQYF. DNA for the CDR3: TGTGCCTGGAGTGTAGGACAGGGGGACGGGGGGGAGCAGTACTTC.

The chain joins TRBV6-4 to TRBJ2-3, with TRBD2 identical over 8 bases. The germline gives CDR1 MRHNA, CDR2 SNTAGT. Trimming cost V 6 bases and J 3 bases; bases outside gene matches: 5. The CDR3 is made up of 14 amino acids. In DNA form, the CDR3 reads TGTGCCAGCAGCCGGGAGGGGGAAACAGATACGCAGTATTTT. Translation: CASSREGETDTQYF.

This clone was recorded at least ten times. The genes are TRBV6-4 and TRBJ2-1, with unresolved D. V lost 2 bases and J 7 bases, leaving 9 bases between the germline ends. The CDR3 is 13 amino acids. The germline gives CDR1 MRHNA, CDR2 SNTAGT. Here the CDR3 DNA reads TGTGCCAGCAGTGACGGAGTGCCGAATGAGCAGTTCTTC. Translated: CASSDGVPNEQFF.

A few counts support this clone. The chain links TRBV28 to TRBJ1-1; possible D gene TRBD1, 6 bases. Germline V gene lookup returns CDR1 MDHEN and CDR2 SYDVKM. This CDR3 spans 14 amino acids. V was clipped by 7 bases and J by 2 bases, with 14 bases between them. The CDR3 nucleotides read TGTGCCAGCACTCCACAGGGATCCAACACTGAAGCTTTCTTT. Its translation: CASTPQGSNTEAFF.

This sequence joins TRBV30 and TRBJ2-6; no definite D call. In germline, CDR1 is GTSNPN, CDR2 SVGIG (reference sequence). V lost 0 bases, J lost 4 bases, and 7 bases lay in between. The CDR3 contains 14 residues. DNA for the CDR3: TGTGCCTGGAGTGTACTTGGGGGGGCCAACGTCCTGACTTTC. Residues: CAWSVLGGANVLTF.

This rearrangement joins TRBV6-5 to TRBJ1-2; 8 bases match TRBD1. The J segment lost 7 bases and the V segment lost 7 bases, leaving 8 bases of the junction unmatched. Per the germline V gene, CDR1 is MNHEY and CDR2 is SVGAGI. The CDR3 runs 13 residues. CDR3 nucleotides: TGTGCCAGCACCGTTGGACAGGGAAGTGGCTACACCTTC. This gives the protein CASTVGQGSGYTF.

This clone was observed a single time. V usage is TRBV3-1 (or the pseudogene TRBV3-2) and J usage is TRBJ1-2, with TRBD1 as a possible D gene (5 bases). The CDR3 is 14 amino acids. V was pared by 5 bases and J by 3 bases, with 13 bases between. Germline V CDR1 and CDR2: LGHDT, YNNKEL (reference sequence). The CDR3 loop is CASSGDLGDYGYTF. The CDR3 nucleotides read TGTGCCAGCAGCGGGGACCTTGGGGACTATGGCTACACCTTC.

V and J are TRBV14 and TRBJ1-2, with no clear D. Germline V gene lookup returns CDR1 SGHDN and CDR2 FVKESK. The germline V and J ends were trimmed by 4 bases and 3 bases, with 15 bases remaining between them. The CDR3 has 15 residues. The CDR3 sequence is CASSRGAVDYYGYTF. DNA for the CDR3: TGTGCCAGCAGCCGAGGAGCAGTCGATTACTATGGCTACACCTTC.

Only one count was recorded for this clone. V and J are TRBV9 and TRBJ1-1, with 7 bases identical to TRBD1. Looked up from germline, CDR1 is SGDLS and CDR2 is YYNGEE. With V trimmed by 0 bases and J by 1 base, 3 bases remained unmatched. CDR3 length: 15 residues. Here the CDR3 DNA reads TGTGCCAGCAGCGTAGTAGGGACAGCGAACACTGAAGCTTTCTTT. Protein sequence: CASSVVGTANTEAFF.

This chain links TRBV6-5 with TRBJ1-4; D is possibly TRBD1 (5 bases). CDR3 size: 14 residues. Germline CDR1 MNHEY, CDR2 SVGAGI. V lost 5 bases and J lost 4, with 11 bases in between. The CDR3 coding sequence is TGTGCCAGCAGTCTCCGGACAAATAATGAAAAACTGTTTTTT. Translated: CASSLRTNNEKLFF.

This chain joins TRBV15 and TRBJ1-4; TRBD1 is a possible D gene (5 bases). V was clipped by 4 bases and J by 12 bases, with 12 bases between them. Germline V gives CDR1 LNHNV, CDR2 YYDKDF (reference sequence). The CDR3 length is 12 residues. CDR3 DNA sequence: TGTGCCACCAGCATCTTTATAGGGGAACTGTTTTTT. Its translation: CATSIFIGELFF.

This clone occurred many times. The CDR3 sequence is CASSPGTHSNQPQHF. DNA for the CDR3: TGTGCCAGCAGCCCCGGGACACATAGCAATCAGCCCCAGCATTTT. The chain is built from TRBV5-5 and TRBJ1-5; maybe TRBD1 (6 bases). The V gene's germline CDR1 is SGHKS and CDR2 YYEKEE (reference sequence). The CDR3 is 15 residues long. V was clipped by 4 bases and J by 0 bases, with 11 bases between them.